The TCR beta chain described here comes from a study of blood T cells in healthy people across ages. Study-level results: Older age went with lower TCR beta diversity per million T cells, in a roughly linear way.

A remark on this clonotype: Its antigen is still unknown.

The CDR3 consists of 13 residues. Trimming stripped 3 bases from V and 1 base from J, with 7 bases between. CDR1 and CDR2 (germline): SNHLY, FYNNEI. A second roughly 6 to 11 cycle PCR used barcoded and J-beta primers. MiXCR, applied by TCRdb to the 5' RACE reads, yields one record per CDR3 protein. The top ten clones hold roughly 8.2% of a sample with 1.5 million to 2 million distinct CDR3 sequences, roughly 27% of them seen once. The source is a woman under 40 in good health. The V and J genes are TRBV2 and TRBJ2-7; D call uncertain. What was sequenced was blood. DNA for the CDR3: TGTGCCAGCAGTGAGCGGATATCCTACGAGCAGTACTTC. As protein: CASSERISYEQYF.